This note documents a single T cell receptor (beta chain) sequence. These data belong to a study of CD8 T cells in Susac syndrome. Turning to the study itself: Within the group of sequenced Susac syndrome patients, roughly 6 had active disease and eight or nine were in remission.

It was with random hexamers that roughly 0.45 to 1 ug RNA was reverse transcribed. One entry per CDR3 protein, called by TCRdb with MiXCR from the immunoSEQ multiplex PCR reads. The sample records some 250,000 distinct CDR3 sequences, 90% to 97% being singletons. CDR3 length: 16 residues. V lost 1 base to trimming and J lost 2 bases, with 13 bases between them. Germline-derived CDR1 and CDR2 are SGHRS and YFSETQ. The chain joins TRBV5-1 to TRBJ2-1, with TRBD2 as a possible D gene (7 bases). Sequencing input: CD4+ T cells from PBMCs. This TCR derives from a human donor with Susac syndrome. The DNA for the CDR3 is TGCGCCAGCAGCTTGTTAGGGGGAGGGCCCTACAATGAGCAGTTCTTC. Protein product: CASSLLGGGPYNEQFF.